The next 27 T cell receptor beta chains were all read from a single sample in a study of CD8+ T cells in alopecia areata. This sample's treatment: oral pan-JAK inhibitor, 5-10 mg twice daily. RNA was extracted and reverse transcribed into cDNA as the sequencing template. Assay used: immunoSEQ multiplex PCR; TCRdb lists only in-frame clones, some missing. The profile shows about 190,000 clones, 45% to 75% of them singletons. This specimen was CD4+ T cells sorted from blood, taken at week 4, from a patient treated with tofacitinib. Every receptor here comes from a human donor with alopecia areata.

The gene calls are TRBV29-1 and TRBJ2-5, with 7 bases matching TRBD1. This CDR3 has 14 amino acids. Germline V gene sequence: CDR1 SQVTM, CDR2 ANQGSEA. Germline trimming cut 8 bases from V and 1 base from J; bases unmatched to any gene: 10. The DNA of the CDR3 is TGCAGCACCTACTCGGACAGGATCCAAGAGACCCAGTACTTC. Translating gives CSTYSDRIQETQYF.

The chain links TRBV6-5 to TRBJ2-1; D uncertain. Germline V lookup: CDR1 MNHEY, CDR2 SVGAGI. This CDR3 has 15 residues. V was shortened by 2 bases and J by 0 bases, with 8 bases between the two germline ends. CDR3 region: CASSYGRPSYNEQFF. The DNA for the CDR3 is TGTGCCAGCAGTTACGGCCGGCCCTCCTACAATGAGCAGTTCTTC.

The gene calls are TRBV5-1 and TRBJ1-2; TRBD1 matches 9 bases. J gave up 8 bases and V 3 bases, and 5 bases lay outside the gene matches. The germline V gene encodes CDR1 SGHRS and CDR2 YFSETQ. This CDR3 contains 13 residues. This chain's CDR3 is CASSWSGTGGYTF. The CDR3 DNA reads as TGCGCCAGCAGCTGGTCCGGGACAGGGGGCTACACCTTC.

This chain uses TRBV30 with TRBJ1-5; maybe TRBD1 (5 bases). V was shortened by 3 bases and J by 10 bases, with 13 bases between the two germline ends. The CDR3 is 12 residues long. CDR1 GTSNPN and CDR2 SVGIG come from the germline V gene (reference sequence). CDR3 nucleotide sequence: TGTGCCTGGAGCGCGGGGGACGGACCCCAGCATTTT. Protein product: CAWSAGDGPQHF.

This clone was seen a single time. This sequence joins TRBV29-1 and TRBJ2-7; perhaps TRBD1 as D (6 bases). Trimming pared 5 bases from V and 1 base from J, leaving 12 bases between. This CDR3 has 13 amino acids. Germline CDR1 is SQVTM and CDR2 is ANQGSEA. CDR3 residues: CSVFQGLSYEQYF. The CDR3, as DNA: TGCAGCGTTTTTCAGGGGTTATCCTACGAGCAGTACTTC.

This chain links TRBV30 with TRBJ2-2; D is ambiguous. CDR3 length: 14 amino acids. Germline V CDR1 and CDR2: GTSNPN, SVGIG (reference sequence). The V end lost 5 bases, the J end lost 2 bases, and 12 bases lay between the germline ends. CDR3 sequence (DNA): TGTGCCTGGGGGGAACAGATAAACACCGGGGAGCTGTTTTTT. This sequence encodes CAWGEQINTGELFF.

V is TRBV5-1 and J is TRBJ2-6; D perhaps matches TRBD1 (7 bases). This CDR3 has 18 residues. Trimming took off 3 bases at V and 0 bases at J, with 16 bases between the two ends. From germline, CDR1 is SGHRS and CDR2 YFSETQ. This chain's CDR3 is CASSSSGTAGSGANVLTF. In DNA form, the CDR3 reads TGCGCCAGCAGCTCTTCCGGGACAGCGGGCTCTGGGGCCAACGTCCTGACTTTC.

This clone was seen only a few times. CDR3 in amino acids: CASSSAGRETDTQYF. CDR3 in DNA: TGTGCCAGCAGCTCGGCCGGGAGGGAGACAGATACGCAGTATTTT. The rearrangement uses TRBV11-3 and TRBJ2-3; 8 bases line up with TRBD2. The junction had 6 bases not matched to a gene; V was cut back by 4 bases and J by 3 bases. Germline V gene data show CDR1 as SGHNT and CDR2 as YENEEA. This CDR3 has 15 residues. Together with reference TRBV11-3 and TRBJ2-3, the CDR3 gives the full variable domain: EAGVVQSPRYKIIEKKQPVAFWCNPISGHNTLYWYLQNLGQGPELLIRYENEEAVDDSQLPKDRFSAERLKGVDSTLKIQPAELGDSAVYLCASSSAGRETDTQYFGPGTRLTVL.

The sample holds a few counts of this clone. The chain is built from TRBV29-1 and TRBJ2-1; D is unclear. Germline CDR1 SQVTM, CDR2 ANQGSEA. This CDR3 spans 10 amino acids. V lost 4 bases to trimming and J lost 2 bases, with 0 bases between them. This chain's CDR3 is CSVAYNEQFF. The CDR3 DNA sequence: TGCAGCGTTGCCTACAATGAGCAGTTCTTC.

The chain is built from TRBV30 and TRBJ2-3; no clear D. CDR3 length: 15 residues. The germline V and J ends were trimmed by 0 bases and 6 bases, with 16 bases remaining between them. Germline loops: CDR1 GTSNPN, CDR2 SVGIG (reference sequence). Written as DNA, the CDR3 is TGTGCCTGGAGTGTATCGGGCGGTTCCAGGGATACGCAGTATTTT. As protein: CAWSVSGGSRDTQYF.

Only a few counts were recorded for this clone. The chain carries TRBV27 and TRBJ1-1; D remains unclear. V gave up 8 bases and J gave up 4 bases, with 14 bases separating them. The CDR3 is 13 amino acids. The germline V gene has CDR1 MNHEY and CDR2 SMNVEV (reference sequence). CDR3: CASSRRDGTEAFF. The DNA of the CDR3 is TGTGCCAGCTCCCGACGGGATGGCACTGAAGCTTTCTTT.

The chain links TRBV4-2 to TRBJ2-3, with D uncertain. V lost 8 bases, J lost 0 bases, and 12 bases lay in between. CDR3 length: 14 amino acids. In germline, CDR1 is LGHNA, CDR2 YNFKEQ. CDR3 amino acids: CASSLGSSTDTQYF. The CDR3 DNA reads TGTGCCAGCTCGCTGGGATCTAGCACAGATACGCAGTATTTT.

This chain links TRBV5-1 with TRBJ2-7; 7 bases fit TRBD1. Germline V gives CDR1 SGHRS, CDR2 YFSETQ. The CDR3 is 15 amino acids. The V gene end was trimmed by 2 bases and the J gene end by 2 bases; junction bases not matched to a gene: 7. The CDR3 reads CASSFARQGTYEQYF. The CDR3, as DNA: TGCGCCAGCAGCTTTGCGAGACAGGGTACCTACGAGCAGTACTTC.

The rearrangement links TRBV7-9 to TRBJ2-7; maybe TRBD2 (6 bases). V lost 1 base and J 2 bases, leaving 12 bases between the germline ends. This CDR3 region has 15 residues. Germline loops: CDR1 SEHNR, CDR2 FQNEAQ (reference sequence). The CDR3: CASSLGGTITYEQYF. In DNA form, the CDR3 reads TGTGCCAGCAGCTTAGGCGGGACGATTACCTACGAGCAGTACTTC.

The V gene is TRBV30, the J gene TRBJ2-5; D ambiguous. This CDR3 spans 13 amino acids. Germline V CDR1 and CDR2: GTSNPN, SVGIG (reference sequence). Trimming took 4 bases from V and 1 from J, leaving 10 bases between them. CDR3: CAWNGQGQETQYF. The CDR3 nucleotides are TGTGCCTGGAACGGGCAAGGCCAAGAGACCCAGTACTTC.

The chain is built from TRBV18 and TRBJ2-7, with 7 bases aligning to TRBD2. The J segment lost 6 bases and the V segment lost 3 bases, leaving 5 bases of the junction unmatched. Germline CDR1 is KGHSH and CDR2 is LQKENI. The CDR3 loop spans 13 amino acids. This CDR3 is CASSPRGEREQYF. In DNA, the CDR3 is TGTGCCAGCTCACCCCGGGGGGAACGCGAGCAGTACTTC.

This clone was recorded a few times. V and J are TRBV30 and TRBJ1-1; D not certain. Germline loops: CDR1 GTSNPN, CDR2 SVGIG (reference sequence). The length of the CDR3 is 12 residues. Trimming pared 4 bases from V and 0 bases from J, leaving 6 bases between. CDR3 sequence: CAWTQLNTEAFF. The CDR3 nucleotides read TGTGCCTGGACCCAATTGAACACTGAAGCTTTCTTT.

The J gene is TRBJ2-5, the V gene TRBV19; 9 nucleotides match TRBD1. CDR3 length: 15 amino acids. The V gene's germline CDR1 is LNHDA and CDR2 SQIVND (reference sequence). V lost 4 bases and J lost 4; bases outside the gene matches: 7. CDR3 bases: TGTGCCAGTAGTAAAACTTCGACAGGGGGAGAGACCCAGTACTTC. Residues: CASSKTSTGGETQYF.

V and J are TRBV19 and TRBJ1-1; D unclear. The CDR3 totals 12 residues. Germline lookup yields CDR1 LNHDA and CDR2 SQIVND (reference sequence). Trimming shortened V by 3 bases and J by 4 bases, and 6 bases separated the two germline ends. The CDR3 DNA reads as TGTGCCAGTAGTATTGGGAGCACTGAAGCTTTCTTT. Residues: CASSIGSTEAFF.

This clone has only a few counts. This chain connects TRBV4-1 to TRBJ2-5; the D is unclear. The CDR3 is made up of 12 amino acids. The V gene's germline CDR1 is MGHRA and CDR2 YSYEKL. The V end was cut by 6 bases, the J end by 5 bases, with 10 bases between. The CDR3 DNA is TGCGCCAGCAGAGGCGGCGTCGAGACCCAGTACTTC. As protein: CASRGGVETQYF.

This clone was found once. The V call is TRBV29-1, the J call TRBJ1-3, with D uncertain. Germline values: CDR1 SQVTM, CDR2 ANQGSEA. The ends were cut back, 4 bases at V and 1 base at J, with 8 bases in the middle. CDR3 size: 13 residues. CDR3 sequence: CSVAEGSGNTIYF. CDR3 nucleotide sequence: TGCAGCGTTGCTGAGGGTTCTGGAAACACCATATATTTT.

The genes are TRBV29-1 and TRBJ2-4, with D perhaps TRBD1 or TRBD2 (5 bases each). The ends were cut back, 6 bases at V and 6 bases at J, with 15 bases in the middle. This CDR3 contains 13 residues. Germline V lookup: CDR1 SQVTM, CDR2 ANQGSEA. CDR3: CSVGREGRNIQYF. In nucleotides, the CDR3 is TGCAGCGTCGGAAGAGAGGGGAGAAACATTCAGTACTTC. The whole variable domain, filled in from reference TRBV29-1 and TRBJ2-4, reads SAVISQKPSRDICQRGTSLTIQCQVDSQVTMMFWYRQQPGQSLTLIATANQGSEATYESGFVIDKFPISRPNLTFSTLTVSNMSPEDSSIYLCSVGREGRNIQYFGAGTRLSVL.

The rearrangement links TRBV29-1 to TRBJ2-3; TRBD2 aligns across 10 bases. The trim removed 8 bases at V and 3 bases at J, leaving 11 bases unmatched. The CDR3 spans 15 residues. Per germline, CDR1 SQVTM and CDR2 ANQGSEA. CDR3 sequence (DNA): TGCAGCTCTGTGGCTAGCGGGAGTCGTACAGATACGCAGTATTTT. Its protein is CSSVASGSRTDTQYF.

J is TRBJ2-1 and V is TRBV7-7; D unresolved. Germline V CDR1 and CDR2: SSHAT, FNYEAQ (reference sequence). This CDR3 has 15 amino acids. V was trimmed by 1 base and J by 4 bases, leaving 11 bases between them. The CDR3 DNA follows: TGTGCCAGCAGCTTAGTTTTCCAACCTTACAATGAGCAGTTCTTC. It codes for CASSLVFQPYNEQFF.

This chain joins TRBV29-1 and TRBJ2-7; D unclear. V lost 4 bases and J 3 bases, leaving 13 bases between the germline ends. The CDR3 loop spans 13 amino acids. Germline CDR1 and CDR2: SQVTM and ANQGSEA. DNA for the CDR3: TGCAGCGTTGTGGCCTCGGCCGGCTACGAGCAGTACTTC. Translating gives CSVVASAGYEQYF.

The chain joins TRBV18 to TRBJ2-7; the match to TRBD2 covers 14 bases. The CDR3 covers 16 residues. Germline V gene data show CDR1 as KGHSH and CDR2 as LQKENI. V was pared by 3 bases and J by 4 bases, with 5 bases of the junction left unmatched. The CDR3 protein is CASSPGLAGVGYEQYF. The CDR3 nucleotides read TGTGCCAGCTCACCGGGACTAGCGGGAGTAGGATACGAGCAGTACTTC. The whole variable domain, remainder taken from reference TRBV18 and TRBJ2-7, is NAGVMQNPRHLVRRRGQEARLRCSPMKGHSHVYWYRQLPEEGLKFMVYLQKENIIDESGMPKERFSAEFPKEGPSILRIQQVVRGDSAAYFCASSPGLAGVGYEQYFGPGTRLTVT.

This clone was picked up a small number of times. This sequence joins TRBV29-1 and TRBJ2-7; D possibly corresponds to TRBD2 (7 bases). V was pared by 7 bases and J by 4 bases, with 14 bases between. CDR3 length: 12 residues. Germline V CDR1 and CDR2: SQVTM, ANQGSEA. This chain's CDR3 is CSASAGAYEQYF. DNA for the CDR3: TGCAGCGCCTCGGCGGGGGCTTACGAGCAGTACTTC.